This T cell receptor (beta chain) stems from a study of blood T cell repertoires in COVID-19. Profiled with immunoSEQ multiplex PCR; TCRdb holds only in-frame clones, not every one. The table has a few hundred thousand clones, approximately 90% seen once. Per the germline V gene, CDR1 is MNHEY and CDR2 is SVGAGI. The V and J ends lost 7 bases and 4 bases respectively, with 19 bases between them. The CDR3 consists of 15 residues. This study enrolled people aged about 18 to 100 from roughly 22 US geographic areas. This clone has only a few counts. The chain couples TRBV6-5 to TRBJ1-2; D is ambiguous. The sequence was collected from a man younger than 35 who had recovered from COVID-19. Sequenced: PBMCs or T cells enriched from blood (not recorded which). The CDR3 DNA sequence: TGTGCCAGCACGTGGTTAGGCGGTGGGAGCTATGGCTACACCTTC. Its protein is CASTWLGGGSYGYTF.